This TCR beta chain was profiled in a study of cytomegalovirus exposure and HLA in healthy donors. Study background: Caucasian-associated ancestry cluster membership applied to around 76% of approximately 420 genotyped donors. The study, taken as a whole, reports: Presence/absence analyses assumed roughly uniform sequencing depth across donors, which may not hold.

The study ran its PCR with 60 Vbeta and 13 Jbeta primers. The method was immunoSEQ multiplex PCR; TCRdb's version includes in-frame clones alone and lacks a portion of them. The sample shows roughly 150,000 clones, around 86% of them seen only once. Of note for this clone: Its antigen is undetermined. The junction and the germline gene differ at one end; a read error may be behind it.

Germline V CDR1 and CDR2: SNHLY, FYNNEI. This CDR3 has 14 residues. The V and J genes are TRBV2 and TRBJ2-7, with TRBD1 identical over 8 bases. Sequencing was done on a sample of PBMCs. The clonotype was recovered from a female donor in good health and CMV-seronegative. The CDR3 loop reads CASSEDRGFYEQYF. CDR3 DNA: TGTGCCAGCAGCGAAGACAGGGGTTTTTACGAGCAGTACTTC.